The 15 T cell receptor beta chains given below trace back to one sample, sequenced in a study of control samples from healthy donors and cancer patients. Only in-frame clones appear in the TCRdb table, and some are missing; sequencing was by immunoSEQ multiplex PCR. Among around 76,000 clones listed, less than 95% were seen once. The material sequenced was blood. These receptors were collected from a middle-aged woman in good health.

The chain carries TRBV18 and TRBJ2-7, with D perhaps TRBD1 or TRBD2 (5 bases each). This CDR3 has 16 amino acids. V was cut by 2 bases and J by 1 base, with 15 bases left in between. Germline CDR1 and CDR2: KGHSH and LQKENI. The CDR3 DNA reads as TGTGCCAGCTCACCAGAGGGTCCGGGGCCTTCCTACGAGCAGTACTTC. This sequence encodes CASSPEGPGPSYEQYF.

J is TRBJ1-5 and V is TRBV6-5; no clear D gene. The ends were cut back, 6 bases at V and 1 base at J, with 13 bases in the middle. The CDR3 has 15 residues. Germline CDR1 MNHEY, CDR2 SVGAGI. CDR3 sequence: CASRHMGKSNQPQHF. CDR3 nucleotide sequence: TGTGCCAGCAGGCACATGGGGAAGAGCAATCAGCCCCAGCATTTT.

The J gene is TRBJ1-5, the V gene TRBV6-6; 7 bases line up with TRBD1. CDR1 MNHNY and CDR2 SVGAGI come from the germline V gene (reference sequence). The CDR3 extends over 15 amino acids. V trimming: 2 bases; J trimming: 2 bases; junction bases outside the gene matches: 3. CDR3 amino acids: CASSYGTGGNQPQHF. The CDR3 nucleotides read TGTGCCAGCAGTTACGGAACAGGGGGCAATCAGCCCCAGCATTTT.

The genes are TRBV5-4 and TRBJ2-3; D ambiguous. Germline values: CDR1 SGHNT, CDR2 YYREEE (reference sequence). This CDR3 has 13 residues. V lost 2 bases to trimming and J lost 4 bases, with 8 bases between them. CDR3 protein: CASSLVIADTQYF. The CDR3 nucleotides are TGTGCCAGCAGCTTAGTGATCGCAGATACGCAGTATTTT.

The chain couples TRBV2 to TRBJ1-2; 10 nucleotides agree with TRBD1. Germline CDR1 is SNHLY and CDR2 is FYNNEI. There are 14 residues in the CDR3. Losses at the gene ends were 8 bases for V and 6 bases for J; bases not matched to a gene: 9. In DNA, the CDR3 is TGTGCCAGCTTTTTCCGGGACAGGGGCAATGGCTACACCTTC. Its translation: CASFFRDRGNGYTF.

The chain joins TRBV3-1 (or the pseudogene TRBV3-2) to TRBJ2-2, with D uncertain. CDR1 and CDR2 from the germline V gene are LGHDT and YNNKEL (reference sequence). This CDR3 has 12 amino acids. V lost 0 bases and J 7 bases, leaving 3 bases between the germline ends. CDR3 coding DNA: TGTGCCAGCAGCCAAGAAGGCGGGGAGCTGTTTTTT. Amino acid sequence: CASSQEGGELFF.

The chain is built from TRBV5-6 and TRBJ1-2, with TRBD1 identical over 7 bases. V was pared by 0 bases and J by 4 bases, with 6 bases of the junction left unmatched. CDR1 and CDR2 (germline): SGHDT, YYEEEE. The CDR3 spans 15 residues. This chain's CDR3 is CASSLAGQFFYGYTF. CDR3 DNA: TGTGCCAGCAGCTTGGCGGGACAGTTCTTCTATGGCTACACCTTC.

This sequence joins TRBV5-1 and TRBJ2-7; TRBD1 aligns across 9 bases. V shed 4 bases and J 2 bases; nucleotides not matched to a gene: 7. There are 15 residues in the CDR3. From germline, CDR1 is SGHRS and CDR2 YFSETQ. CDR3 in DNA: TGCGCCAGCAGCAAGACCGGGACAGGGACCTACGAGCAGTACTTC. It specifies CASSKTGTGTYEQYF.

The CDR3 bases are TGCAGCGTTGGTTCAGGGTCGAGCTATGGCTACACCTTC. This sequence encodes CSVGSGSSYGYTF. This chain links TRBV29-1 with TRBJ1-2; possibly TRBD1 for D (5 bases). This CDR3 is built from 13 residues. In germline, CDR1 is SQVTM, CDR2 ANQGSEA. V was cut by 4 bases and J by 4 bases, with 13 bases left in between.

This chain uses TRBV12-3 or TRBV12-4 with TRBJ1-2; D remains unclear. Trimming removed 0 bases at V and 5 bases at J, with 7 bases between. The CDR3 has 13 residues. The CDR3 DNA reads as TGTGCCAGCAGTTTAGCCCTCCCGTATGGCTACACCTTC. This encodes CASSLALPYGYTF.

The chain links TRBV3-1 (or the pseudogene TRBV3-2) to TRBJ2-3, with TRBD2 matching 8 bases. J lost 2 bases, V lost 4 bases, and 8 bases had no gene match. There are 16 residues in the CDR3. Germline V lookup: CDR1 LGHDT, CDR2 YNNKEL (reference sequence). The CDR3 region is CASSLLAGGYTDTQYF. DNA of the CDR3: TGTGCCAGCAGCCTTTTGGCGGGGGGATACACAGATACGCAGTATTTT.

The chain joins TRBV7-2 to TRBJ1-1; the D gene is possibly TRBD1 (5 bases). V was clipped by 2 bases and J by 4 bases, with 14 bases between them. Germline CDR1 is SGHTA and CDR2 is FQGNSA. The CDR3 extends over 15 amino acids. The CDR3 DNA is TGTGCCAGCAGCTTAAATTTTCGGGGCGGCACTGAAGCTTTCTTT. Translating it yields CASSLNFRGGTEAFF.

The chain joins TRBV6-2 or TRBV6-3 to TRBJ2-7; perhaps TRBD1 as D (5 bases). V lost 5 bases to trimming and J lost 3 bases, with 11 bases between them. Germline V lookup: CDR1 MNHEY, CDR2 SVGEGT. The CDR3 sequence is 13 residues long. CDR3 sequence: CASSQGGYYEQYF. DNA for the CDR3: TGTGCCAGCAGTCAGGGTGGCTACTACGAGCAGTACTTC.

The CDR3 nucleotides are TGTGCCAGCAGTTACAGATCGCCCGGAGCAGGCGAGCAGTACTTC. Its translation: CASSYRSPGAGEQYF. The V call is TRBV6-2 or TRBV6-3, the J call TRBJ2-7; D not resolved. Between the trimmed V and J ends, which lost 2 bases and 6 bases, there was a span of 17 bases. Germline CDR1 MNHEY, CDR2 SVGEGT. The CDR3 consists of 15 residues.

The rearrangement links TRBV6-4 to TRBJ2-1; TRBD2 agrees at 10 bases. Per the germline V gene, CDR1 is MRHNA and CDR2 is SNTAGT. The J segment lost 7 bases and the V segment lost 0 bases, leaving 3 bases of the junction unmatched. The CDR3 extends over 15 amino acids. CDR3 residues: CASSDSSGGVNEQFF. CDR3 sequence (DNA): TGTGCCAGCAGTGACTCAAGCGGGGGGGTGAATGAGCAGTTCTTC.